The 13 T cell receptor beta chains given below trace back to one sample, sequenced in a study of T-cell memory formation after mild COVID-19. Each CDR3 protein is one row after TCRdb ran MiXCR on the 5' RACE reads. The profile shows a few hundred thousand distinct CDR3 sequences, more than 13% of them singletons. The sequencing sample was made of PBMCs or a T cell subset sorted from them (not recorded which). Every receptor here comes from a man aged 18 to 29 who had mild COVID-19 (a few samples of this study predate the infection). Cell type and time point are not known.

This clonotype was recorded a few times. The J gene is TRBJ1-1, the V gene TRBV12-3 or TRBV12-4, with D uncertain. Trimming stripped 5 bases from V and 4 bases from J, with 20 bases between. The CDR3 is 16 residues long. Written as DNA, the CDR3 is TGTGCCAGCAGTCCTAGCTTCGCCATATGGAGCACTGAAGCTTTCTTT. Its translation: CASSPSFAIWSTEAFF.

In its sample, this clonotype was seen a few times. This sequence joins TRBV20-1 and TRBJ2-5, with 8 nucleotides matching TRBD1. Germline V gene data show CDR1 as DFQATT and CDR2 as SNEGSKA (reference sequence). The length of the CDR3 is 11 residues. J lost 7 bases, V lost 4 bases, and 2 bases had no gene match. The CDR3 loop is CSATGGLTQYF. The CDR3 nucleotides read TGCAGTGCTACAGGGGGCTTGACCCAGTACTTC.

The chain carries TRBV20-1 and TRBJ2-5; weak D call: TRBD2 (5 bases). The CDR3 runs 13 residues. Germline V CDR1 and CDR2: DFQATT, SNEGSKA (reference sequence). With 7 bases removed from V and 6 bases from J, the gap between germline ends came to 18 bases. The CDR3 protein is CSGLSSSRQTQYF. The CDR3 DNA reads as TGCAGTGGATTATCTAGCAGCCGACAGACCCAGTACTTC.

This clonotype was detected only a few times. The rearrangement links TRBV7-2 to TRBJ2-3, with D unclear. The CDR3 runs to 13 residues. The germline CDR1 and CDR2 sequences are SGHTA and FQGNSA. V lost 5 bases and J 6 bases, leaving 12 bases between the germline ends. The CDR3 is CASSELRWDTQYF. For the CDR3, the DNA is TGTGCCAGCAGCGAGTTGCGGTGGGATACGCAGTATTTT.

In its sample, this clonotype was seen a few times. J is TRBJ1-1 and V is TRBV29-1; a possible D gene is TRBD1 (5 bases). The V end lost 1 base, the J end lost 2 bases, and 14 bases lay between the germline ends. The CDR3 spans 15 residues. Per germline, CDR1 SQVTM and CDR2 ANQGSEA. The CDR3 bases are TGCAGCGTTGAAGGGACGACAAGGGGAAACACTGAAGCTTTCTTT. Its protein product is CSVEGTTRGNTEAFF.

This clonotype has at least ten counts. The chain joins TRBV4-2 to TRBJ2-3, with D possibly matching TRBD2 (7 bases). CDR1 is LGHNA and CDR2 is YNFKEQ in the germline V gene. V was pared by 0 bases and J by 4 bases, with 14 bases between. The CDR3 contains 16 residues. The CDR3, as DNA: TGTGCCAGCAGCCAAGATTTAGGGGGGGCCCCAGATACGCAGTATTTT. It yields the protein CASSQDLGGAPDTQYF.

A few counts support this clonotype. J is TRBJ2-3 and V is TRBV6-5, with a tentative D call TRBD1 (5 bases). The CDR3 is made up of 15 amino acids. V lost 4 bases, J lost 1 base, and 12 bases lay in between. The germline CDR1 and CDR2 sequences are MNHEY and SVGAGI. This chain's CDR3 is CASSSRQRRTDTQYF. CDR3 sequence (DNA): TGTGCCAGCAGTTCTCGACAGAGACGCACAGATACGCAGTATTTT.

In this sample, this clonotype turned up a few times. In DNA form, the CDR3 reads TGCAGCGTTGATAACGGGATAGGTCAGCCCCAGCATTTT. It codes for CSVDNGIGQPQHF. V and J are TRBV29-1 and TRBJ1-5; D uncertain. The CDR3 contains 13 residues. Germline V CDR1 and CDR2: SQVTM, ANQGSEA. The V end was cut by 3 bases, the J end by 6 bases, with 12 bases between.

This clonotype appeared a few times. V gene TRBV7-8 combines with J gene TRBJ2-4; 7 bases align to TRBD2. Germline V CDR1 and CDR2: SGHVS, FQNEAQ. Unmatched junction bases numbered 10, after V lost 5 bases and J lost 6 bases. The CDR3 contains 15 residues. The CDR3 coding sequence is TGTGCCAGCAGCCGACCTAGGGGCGGGGGAAACATTCAGTACTTC. Amino acids: CASSRPRGGGNIQYF.

This clonotype was found a few times. This sequence joins TRBV4-1 and TRBJ1-4; 8 bases align to TRBD1. V lost 4 bases to trimming and J lost 8 bases; unmatched junction nucleotides: 6. In germline, CDR1 is MGHRA, CDR2 YSYEKL. The CDR3 has 14 residues. CDR3 loop: CASSRQQGGEKLFF. As DNA, the CDR3 is TGCGCCAGCAGCCGCCAACAGGGGGGGGAAAAACTGTTTTTT.

This clonotype was counted at least ten times. V is TRBV3-1 and J is TRBJ2-1; the D gene is possibly TRBD1 (6 bases). Per germline, CDR1 LGHDT and CDR2 YNNKEL (reference sequence). The CDR3 runs 17 residues. The ends were cut back, 0 bases at V and 1 base at J, with 13 bases in the middle. The CDR3 nucleotides are TGTGCCAGCAGCCAAGATCAGCTTCAGGGGTCCTACAATGAGCAGTTCTTC. Translation gives CASSQDQLQGSYNEQFF.

The chain employs TRBV7-8 and TRBJ2-5; D is ambiguous. The CDR3 is made up of 13 amino acids. V lost 1 base and J 1 base, leaving 4 bases between the germline ends. The germline gives CDR1 SGHVS, CDR2 FQNEAQ. The CDR3 region has the DNA TGTGCCAGCAGCTTAGAAGCCCAAGAGACCCAGTACTTC. It codes for CASSLEAQETQYF. Full variable domain (rest looked up from reference TRBV7-8 and TRBJ2-5): GAGVSQSPRYKVAKRGQDVALRCDPISGHVSLFWYQQALGQGPEFLTYFQNEAQLDKSGLPSDRFFAERPEGSVSTLKIQRTQQEDSAVYLCASSLEAQETQYFGPGTRLLVL.

The chain joins TRBV12-3 or TRBV12-4 to TRBJ2-7, with 9 bases aligning to TRBD1. V lost 5 bases, J lost 6 bases, and 11 bases stayed unmatched. This CDR3 region has 15 residues. CDR3 amino acids: CASSPTGTGSTEQYF. In nucleotides, the CDR3 is TGTGCCAGCAGTCCTACCGGGACAGGGTCTACCGAGCAGTACTTC.